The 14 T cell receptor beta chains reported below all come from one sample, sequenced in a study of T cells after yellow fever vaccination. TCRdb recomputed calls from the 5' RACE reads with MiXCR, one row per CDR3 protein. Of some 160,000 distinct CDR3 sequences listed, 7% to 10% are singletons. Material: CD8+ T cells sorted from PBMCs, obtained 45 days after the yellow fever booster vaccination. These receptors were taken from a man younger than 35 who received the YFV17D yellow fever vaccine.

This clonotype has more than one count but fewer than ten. This CDR3 is CASSTSGATTDTQYF. The CDR3 DNA is TGTGCCAGCAGCACCTCGGGGGCTACCACAGATACGCAGTATTTT. This chain connects TRBV7-3 to TRBJ2-3, with D perhaps assigned TRBD1 or TRBD2 (6 bases each). This CDR3 is 15 amino acids long. V lost 5 bases and J 2 bases, leaving 14 bases between the germline ends. CDR1 and CDR2 (germline): SGHTA, FQGTGA. The whole variable domain, filled in from reference TRBV7-3 and TRBJ2-3, reads GAGVSQTPSNKVTEKGKYVELRCDPISGHTALYWYRQSLGQGPEFLIYFQGTGAADDSGLPNDRFFAVRPEGSVSTLKIQRTERGDSAVYLCASSTSGATTDTQYFGPGTRLTVL.

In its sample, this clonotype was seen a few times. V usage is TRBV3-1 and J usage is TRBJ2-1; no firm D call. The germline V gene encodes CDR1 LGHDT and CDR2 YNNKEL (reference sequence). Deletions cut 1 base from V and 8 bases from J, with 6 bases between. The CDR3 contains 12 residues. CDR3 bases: TGTGCCAGCAGCCAAGGTATTCATGAGCAGTTCTTC. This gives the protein CASSQGIHEQFF.

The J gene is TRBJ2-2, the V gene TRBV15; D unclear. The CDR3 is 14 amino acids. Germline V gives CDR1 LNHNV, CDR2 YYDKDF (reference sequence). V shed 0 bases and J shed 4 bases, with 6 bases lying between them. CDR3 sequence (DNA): TGTGCCACCAGCAGAGACGCTATCACCGGGGAGCTGTTTTTT. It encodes CATSRDAITGELFF.

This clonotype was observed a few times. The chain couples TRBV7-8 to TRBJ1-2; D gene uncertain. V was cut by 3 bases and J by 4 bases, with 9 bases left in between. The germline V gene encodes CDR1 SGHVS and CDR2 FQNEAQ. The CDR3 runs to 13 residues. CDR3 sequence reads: CASSFGSGYGYTF. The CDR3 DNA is TGTGCCAGCAGCTTCGGGTCGGGCTATGGCTACACCTTC.

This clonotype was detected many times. CDR3 loop: CASSFGSSYEQYF. The DNA of the CDR3 is TGTGCCAGCAGCTTCGGCAGCTCCTACGAGCAGTACTTC. The chain joins TRBV12-3 or TRBV12-4 to TRBJ2-7; D is unclear. This CDR3 is built from 13 residues. V lost 6 bases and J 0 bases, leaving 9 bases between the germline ends.

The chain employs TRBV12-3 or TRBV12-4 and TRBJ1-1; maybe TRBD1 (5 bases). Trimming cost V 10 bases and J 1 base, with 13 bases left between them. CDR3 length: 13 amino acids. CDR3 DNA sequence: TGTGCCACCGACGGGGCGGGGAACACTGAAGCTTTCTTT. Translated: CATDGAGNTEAFF.

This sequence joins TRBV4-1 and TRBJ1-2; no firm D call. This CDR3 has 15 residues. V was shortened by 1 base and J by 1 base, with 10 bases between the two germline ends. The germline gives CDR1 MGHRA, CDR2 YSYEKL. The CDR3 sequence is CASSQVAMGNYGYTF. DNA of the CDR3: TGCGCCAGCAGCCAAGTTGCCATGGGTAACTATGGCTACACCTTC.

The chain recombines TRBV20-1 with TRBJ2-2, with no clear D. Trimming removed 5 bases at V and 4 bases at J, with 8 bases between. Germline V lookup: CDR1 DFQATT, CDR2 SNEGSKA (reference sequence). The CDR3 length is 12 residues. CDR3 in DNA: TGCAGTGCTTCCTCGGGCACCGGGGAGCTGTTTTTT. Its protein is CSASSGTGELFF.

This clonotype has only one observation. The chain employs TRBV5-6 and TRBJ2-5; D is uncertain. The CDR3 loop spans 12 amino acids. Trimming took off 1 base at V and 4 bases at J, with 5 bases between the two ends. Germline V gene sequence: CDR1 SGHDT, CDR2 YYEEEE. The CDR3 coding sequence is TGTGCCAGCAGCTTGTTCACAGAGACCCAGTACTTC. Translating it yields CASSLFTETQYF.

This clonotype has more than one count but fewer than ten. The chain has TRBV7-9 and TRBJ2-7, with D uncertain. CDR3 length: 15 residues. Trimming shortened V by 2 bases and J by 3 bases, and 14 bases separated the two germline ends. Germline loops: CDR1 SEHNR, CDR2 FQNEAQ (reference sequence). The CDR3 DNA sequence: TGTGCCAGCAGCTTAAGCTCGGTGCGTGGCTACGAGCAGTACGTC. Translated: CASSLSSVRGYEQYV.

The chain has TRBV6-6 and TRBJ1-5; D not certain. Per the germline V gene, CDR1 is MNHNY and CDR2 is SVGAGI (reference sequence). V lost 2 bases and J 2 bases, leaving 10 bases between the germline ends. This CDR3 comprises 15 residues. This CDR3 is CASSYVAVGNQPQHF. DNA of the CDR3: TGTGCCAGCAGTTACGTGGCAGTGGGCAATCAGCCCCAGCATTTT.

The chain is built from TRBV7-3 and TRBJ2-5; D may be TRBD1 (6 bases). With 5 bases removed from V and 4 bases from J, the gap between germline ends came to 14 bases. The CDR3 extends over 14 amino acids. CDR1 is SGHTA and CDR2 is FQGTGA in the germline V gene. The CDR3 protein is CASSRTGNGETQYF. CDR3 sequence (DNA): TGTGCCAGCAGCAGAACAGGGAATGGAGAGACCCAGTACTTC.

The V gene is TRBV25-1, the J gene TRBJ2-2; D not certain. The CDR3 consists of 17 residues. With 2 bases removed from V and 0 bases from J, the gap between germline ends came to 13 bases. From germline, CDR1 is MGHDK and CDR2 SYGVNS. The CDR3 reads CASSEPRVRANTGELFF. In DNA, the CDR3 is TGTGCCAGCAGTGAACCACGGGTCCGAGCGAACACCGGGGAGCTGTTTTTT.

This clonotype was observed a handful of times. CDR3 in amino acids: CASSSTAGGYNEQFF. CDR3 bases: TGTGCCAGCAGTTCCACCGCGGGGGGATACAATGAGCAGTTCTTC. This chain uses TRBV6-5 with TRBJ2-1, with TRBD2 matching 8 bases. The CDR3 length is 15 residues. Germline V CDR1 and CDR2: MNHEY, SVGAGI. The ends lost 4 bases at V and 4 bases at J; junction bases unmatched: 6.